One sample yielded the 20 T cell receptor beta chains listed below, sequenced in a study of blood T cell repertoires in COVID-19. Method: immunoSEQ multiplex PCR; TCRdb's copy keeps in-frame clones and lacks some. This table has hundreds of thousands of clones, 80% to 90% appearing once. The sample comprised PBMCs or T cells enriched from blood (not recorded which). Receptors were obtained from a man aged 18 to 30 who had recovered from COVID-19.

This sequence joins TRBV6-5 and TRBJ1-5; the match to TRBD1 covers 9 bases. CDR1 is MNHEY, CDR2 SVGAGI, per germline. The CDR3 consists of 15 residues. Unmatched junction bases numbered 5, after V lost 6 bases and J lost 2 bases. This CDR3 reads CASRAQGAGNQPQHF. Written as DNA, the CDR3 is TGTGCCAGCAGGGCACAGGGGGCGGGCAATCAGCCCCAGCATTTT.

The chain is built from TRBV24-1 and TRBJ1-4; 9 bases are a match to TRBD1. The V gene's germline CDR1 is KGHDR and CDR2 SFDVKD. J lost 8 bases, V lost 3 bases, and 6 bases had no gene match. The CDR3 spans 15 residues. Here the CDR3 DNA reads TGTGCCACCAGTGATACAGGGGGCGGCTCCGAAAAACTGTTTTTT. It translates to CATSDTGGGSEKLFF.

DNA of the CDR3: TGTGCCAGCTCACCGGGCCTAGCGGGCTACAATGAGCAGTTCTTC. The encoded protein is CASSPGLAGYNEQFF. V usage is TRBV18 and J usage is TRBJ2-1, with 8 bases that match TRBD2. Germline values: CDR1 KGHSH, CDR2 LQKENI. This CDR3 comprises 15 residues. With V trimmed by 3 bases and J by 3 bases, 4 bases remained unmatched.

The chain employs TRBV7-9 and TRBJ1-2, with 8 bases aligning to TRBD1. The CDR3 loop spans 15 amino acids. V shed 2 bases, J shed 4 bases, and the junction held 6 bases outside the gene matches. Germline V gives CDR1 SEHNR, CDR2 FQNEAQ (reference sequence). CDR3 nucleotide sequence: TGTGCCAGCAGCTTAACCTCGGGACAGGCCTATGGCTACACCTTC. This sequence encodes CASSLTSGQAYGYTF.

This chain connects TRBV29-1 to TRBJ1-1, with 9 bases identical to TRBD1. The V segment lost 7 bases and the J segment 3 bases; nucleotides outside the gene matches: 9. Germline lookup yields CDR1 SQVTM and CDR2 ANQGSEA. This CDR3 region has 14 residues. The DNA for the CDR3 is TGCAGCGCCGGACAGGGGTTAGCGGACACTGAAGCTTTCTTT. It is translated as CSAGQGLADTEAFF. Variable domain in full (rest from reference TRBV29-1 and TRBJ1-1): SAVISQKPSRDICQRGTSLTIQCQVDSQVTMMFWYRQQPGQSLTLIATANQGSEATYESGFVIDKFPISRPNLTFSTLTVSNMSPEDSSIYLCSAGQGLADTEAFFGQGTRLTVV.

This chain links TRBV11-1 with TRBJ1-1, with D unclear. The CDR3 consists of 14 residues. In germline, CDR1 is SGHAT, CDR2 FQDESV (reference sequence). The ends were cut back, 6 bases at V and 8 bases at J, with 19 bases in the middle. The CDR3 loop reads CASSFPSSSREAFF. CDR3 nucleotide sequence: TGTGCCAGCAGTTTCCCCTCATCTAGCAGGGAAGCTTTCTTT.

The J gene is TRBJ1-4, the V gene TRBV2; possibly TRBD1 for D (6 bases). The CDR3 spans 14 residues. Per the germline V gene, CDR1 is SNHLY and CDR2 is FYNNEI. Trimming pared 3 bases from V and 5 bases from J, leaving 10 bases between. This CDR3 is CASSDRDTNEKLFF. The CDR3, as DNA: TGTGCCAGCAGTGACCGGGACACCAATGAAAAACTGTTTTTT.

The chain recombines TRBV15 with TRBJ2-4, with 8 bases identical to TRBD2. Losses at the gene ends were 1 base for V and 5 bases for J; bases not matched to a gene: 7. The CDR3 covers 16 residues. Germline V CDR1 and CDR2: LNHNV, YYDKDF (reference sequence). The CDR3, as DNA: TGTGCCACCAGCAGAGCCCAGCGGGAGTTGGAAAACATTCAGTACTTC. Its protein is CATSRAQRELENIQYF. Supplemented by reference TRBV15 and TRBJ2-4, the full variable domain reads DAMVIQNPRYQVTQFGKPVTLSCSQTLNHNVMYWYQQKSSQAPKLLFHYYDKDFNNEADTPDNFQSRRPNTSFCFLDIRSPGLGDTAMYLCATSRAQRELENIQYFGAGTRLSVL.

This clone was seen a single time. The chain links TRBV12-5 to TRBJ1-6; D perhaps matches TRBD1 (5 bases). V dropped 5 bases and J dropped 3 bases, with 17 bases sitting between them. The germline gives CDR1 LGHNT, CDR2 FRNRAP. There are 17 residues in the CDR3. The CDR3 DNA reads TGTGCTAGTGGTCCCGGGGGAACCCCGAACTATAATTCACCCCTCCACTTT. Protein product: CASGPGGTPNYNSPLHF.

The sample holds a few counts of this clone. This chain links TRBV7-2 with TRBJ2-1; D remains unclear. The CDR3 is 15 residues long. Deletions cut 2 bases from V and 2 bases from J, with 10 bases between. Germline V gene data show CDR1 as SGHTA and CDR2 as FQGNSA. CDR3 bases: TGTGCCAGCAGCTTAATCAATCTAGCCTACAATGAGCAGTTCTTC. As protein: CASSLINLAYNEQFF.

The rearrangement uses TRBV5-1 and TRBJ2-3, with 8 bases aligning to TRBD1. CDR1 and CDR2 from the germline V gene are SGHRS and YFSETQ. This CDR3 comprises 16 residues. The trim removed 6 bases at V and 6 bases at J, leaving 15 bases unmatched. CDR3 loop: CASTPEGRGPVDTQYF. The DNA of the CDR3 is TGCGCCAGCACTCCGGAGGGCAGGGGGCCCGTGGATACGCAGTATTTT.

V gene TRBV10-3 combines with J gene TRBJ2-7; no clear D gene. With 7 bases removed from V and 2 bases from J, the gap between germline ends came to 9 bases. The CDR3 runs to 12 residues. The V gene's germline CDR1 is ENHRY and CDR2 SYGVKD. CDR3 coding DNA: TGTGCCATCACCGGCGACACCTACGAGCAGTACTTC. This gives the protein CAITGDTYEQYF.

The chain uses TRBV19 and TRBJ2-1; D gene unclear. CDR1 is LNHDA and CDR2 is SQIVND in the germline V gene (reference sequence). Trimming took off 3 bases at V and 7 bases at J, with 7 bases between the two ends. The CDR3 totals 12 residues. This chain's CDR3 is CASSMGSNEQFF. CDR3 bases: TGTGCCAGTAGTATGGGCTCGAATGAGCAGTTCTTC.

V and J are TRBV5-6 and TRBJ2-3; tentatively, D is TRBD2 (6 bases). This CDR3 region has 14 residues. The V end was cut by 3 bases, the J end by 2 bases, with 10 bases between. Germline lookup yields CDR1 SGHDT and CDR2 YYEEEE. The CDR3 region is CASSYGGATDTQYF. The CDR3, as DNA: TGTGCCAGCAGCTACGGCGGGGCCACAGATACGCAGTATTTT. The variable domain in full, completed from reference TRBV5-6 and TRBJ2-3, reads DAGVTQSPTHLIKTRGQQVTLRCSPKSGHDTVSWYQQALGQGPQFIFQYYEEEERQRGNFPDRFSGHQFPNYSSELNVNALLLGDSALYLCASSYGGATDTQYFGPGTRLTVL.

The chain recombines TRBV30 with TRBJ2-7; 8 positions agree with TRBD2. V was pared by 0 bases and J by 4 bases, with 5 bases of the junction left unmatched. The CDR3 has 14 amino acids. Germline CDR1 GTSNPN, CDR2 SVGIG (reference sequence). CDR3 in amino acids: CAWSVLLAEYEQYF. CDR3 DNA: TGTGCCTGGAGTGTACTACTAGCGGAATACGAGCAGTACTTC.

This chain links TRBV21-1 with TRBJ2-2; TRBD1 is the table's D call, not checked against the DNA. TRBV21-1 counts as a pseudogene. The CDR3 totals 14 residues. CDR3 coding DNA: TGTGCCAGCAGCGACCCGACAGACACCGGGGAGCTGTTTTTT. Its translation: CASSDPTDTGELFF.

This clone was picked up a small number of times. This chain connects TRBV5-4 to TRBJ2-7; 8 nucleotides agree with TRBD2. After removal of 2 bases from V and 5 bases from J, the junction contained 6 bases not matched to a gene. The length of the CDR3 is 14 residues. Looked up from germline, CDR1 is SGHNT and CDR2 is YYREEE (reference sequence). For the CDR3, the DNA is TGTGCCAGCAGCTTTATGAGCGGGAGCGACGAGCAGTACTTC. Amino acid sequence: CASSFMSGSDEQYF. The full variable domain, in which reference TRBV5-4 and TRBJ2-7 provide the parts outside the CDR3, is ETGVTQSPTHLIKTRGQQVTLRCSSQSGHNTVSWYQQALGQGPQFIFQYYREEENGRGNFPPRFSGLQFPNYSSELNVNALELDDSALYLCASSFMSGSDEQYFGPGTRLTVT.

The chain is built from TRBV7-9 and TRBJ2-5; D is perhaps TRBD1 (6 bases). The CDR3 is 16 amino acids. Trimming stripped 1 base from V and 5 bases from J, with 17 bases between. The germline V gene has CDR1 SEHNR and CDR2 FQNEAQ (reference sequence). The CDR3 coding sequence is TGTGCCAGCAGCTTAGAATGGGGACGTCAGGGGGAGACCCAGTACTTC. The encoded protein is CASSLEWGRQGETQYF.

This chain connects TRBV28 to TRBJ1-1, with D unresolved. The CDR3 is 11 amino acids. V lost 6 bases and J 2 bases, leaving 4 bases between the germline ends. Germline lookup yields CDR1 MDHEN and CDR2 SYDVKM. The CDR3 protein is CASRLNTEAFF. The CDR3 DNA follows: TGTGCCAGCAGACTAAACACTGAAGCTTTCTTT. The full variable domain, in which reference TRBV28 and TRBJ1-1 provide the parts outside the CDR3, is DVKVTQSSRYLVKRTGEKVFLECVQDMDHENMFWYRQDPGLGLRLIYFSYDVKMKEKGDIPEGYSVSREKKERFSLILESASTNQTSMYLCASRLNTEAFFGQGTRLTVV.

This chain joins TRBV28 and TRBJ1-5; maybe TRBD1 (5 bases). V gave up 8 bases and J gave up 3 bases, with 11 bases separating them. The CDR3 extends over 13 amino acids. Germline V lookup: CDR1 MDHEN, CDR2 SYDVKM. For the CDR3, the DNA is TGTGCCAGCGGTAGACAGTACAATCAGCCCCAGCATTTT. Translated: CASGRQYNQPQHF.